The clone carrying this T cell receptor beta chain showed up just a few times. Its antigen is not known. This specimen comes from a study of T-cell memory formation after mild COVID-19. Study conclusions and caveats: There was a balanced CD4/CD8 profile in clones contracting day 15 to 85, and later expanders leaned CD4+. Some responding clones appeared in pre-infection memory, suggesting cross-reactive memory joined.

TCRdb reprocessed the 5' RACE reads with MiXCR, giving one entry per CDR3 protein. The repertoire holds 300,000 to 400,000 distinct CDR3 sequences, with roughly 15% as singletons. Germline CDR1 and CDR2: SGHTA and FQGNSA. This CDR3 has 14 amino acids. Trimming removed 1 base at V and 4 bases at J, with 9 bases between. The source is a man between 18 and 35 years old who had mild COVID-19 (a few samples of this study predate the infection). Cell type and time point are not known. The sample consisted of PBMCs or a T cell subset sorted from them (not recorded which). The genes are TRBV7-2 and TRBJ2-3; D is perhaps TRBD1 (5 bases). CDR3 coding DNA: TGTGCCAGCAGCTTAGATTGGGGCGCAGATACGCAGTATTTT. This gives the protein CASSLDWGADTQYF.